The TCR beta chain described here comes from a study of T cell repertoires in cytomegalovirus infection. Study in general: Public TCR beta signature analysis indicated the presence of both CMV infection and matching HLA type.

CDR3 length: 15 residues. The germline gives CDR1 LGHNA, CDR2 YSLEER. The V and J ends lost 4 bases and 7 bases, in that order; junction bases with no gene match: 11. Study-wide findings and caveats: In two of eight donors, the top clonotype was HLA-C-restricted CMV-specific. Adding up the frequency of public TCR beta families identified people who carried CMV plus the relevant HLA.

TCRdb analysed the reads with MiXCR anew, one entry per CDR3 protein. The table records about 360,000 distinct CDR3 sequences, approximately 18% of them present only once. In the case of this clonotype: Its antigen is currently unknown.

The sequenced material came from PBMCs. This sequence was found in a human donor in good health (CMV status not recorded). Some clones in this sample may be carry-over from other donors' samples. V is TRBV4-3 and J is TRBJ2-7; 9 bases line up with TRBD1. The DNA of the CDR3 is TGCGCCAGCAGCCCAGGGACAGGGAATTTCGGGGAGCAGTACTTC. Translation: CASSPGTGNFGEQYF.